One sample yielded the 13 T cell receptor beta chains listed below, sequenced in a study of T cells in Graves' hyperthyroidism and ophthalmopathy. Amplification of TCR beta CDR3 regions was performed using RNA transcripts as template. The TCR CDR3 was amplified in a first-round RT-PCR using the HTBI primer set. TCRdb fed the multiplex PCR reads into MiXCR, producing one record per CDR3 protein. The data hold roughly 350,000 distinct CDR3 sequences, with approximately 15% observed a single time. Input material: blood. The receptors originated from a woman in her twenties or thirties with Graves' hyperthyroidism.

The sample holds many counts of this clonotype. This chain links TRBV20-1 with TRBJ1-4; 7 nucleotides align to TRBD1. The CDR3 is 13 amino acids. Looked up from germline, CDR1 is DFQATT and CDR2 is SNEGSKA (reference sequence). Losses at the gene ends were 5 bases for V and 8 bases for J; bases not matched to a gene: 8. This chain's CDR3 is CSAHDRVEEKLFF. CDR3 nucleotide sequence: TGCAGTGCTCACGACAGGGTAGAAGAAAAACTGTTTTTT.

This clonotype showed up many times. The J gene is TRBJ2-2, the V gene TRBV12-3 or TRBV12-4; D is unresolved. The CDR3 is 11 residues long. V lost 6 bases, J lost 7 bases, and 6 bases lay in between. The CDR3, as DNA: TGTGCCAGCAGGACAATCGGGGAGCTGTTTTTT. Protein sequence: CASRTIGELFF.

The rearrangement links TRBV11-2 to TRBJ1-3, with D maybe TRBD1 (6 bases). V dropped 2 bases and J dropped 3 bases, with 17 bases sitting between them. Germline lookup yields CDR1 SGHAT and CDR2 FQNNGV. The CDR3 loop spans 17 amino acids. CDR3 amino acids: CASSLNSLGQYGNTIYF. In DNA form, the CDR3 reads TGTGCCAGCAGCTTAAACTCCCTCGGACAGTATGGAAACACCATATATTTT.

The chain employs TRBV30 and TRBJ1-4; D not certain. V lost 3 bases, J lost 8 bases, and 13 bases lay in between. Germline CDR1 and CDR2: GTSNPN and SVGIG (reference sequence). The CDR3 spans 13 residues. In nucleotides, the CDR3 is TGTGCCTGGAGCATGCCTCCGGGGGAAAAACTGTTTTTT. This codes for CAWSMPPGEKLFF.

The V and J genes are TRBV19 and TRBJ2-6; 7 bases map to TRBD1. The CDR3 runs 15 residues. J was trimmed by 2 bases and V by 3 bases; bases with no gene match: 1. Germline CDR1 is LNHDA and CDR2 is SQIVND (reference sequence). The CDR3 coding sequence is TGTGCCAGTAGTATGACAGGGACTGGGGCCAACGTCCTGACTTTC. Translating it yields CASSMTGTGANVLTF. Filled out from reference TRBV19 and TRBJ2-6, the complete variable domain reads DGGITQSPKYLFRKEGQNVTLSCEQNLNHDAMYWYRQDPGQGLRLIYYSQIVNDFQKGDIAEGYSVSREKKESFPLTVTSAQKNPTAFYLCASSMTGTGANVLTFGAGSRLTVL.

The chain combines TRBV10-3 with TRBJ2-3; tentatively, D is TRBD2 (6 bases). Germline CDR1 and CDR2: ENHRY and SYGVKD. Trimming removed 4 bases from V and 3 bases from J, with 14 bases in between. This CDR3 contains 15 residues. Here the CDR3 reads CAISASGGRTDTQYF. The DNA for the CDR3 is TGTGCCATCAGTGCATCAGGAGGGAGGACAGATACGCAGTATTTT.

The V call is TRBV15, the J call TRBJ1-5; D unresolved. The V end was cut by 5 bases, the J end by 3 bases, with 14 bases between. Germline assignment: CDR1 LNHNV and CDR2 YYDKDF (reference sequence). CDR3 length equals 15 residues. CDR3 amino acids: CATSRTAYDNQPQHF. The CDR3 DNA is TGTGCCACCAGCCGGACGGCTTACGACAATCAGCCCCAGCATTTT.

This clonotype has a count of ten or more. The rearrangement links TRBV6-1 to TRBJ1-5; 8 bases map to TRBD1. The CDR3 runs to 15 residues. The germline V gene encodes CDR1 MNHNS and CDR2 SASEGT. After removal of 2 bases from V and 4 bases from J, the junction contained 4 bases not matched to a gene. The CDR3 sequence is CASSENRGENQPQHF. Here the CDR3 DNA reads TGTGCCAGCAGTGAAAACAGGGGGGAAAATCAGCCCCAGCATTTT.

This clonotype was observed at least ten times. J is TRBJ2-2 and V is TRBV20-1; D gene uncertain. The CDR3 loop spans 14 amino acids. The V and J ends lost 6 bases and 0 bases respectively, with 11 bases between them. Per germline, CDR1 DFQATT and CDR2 SNEGSKA (reference sequence). Written as DNA, the CDR3 is TGCAGTGCAAGGACGGTAGCGAACACCGGGGAGCTGTTTTTT. This codes for CSARTVANTGELFF.

This clonotype was seen a few times. The V call is TRBV2, the J call TRBJ1-5; a possible D gene is TRBD1 (5 bases). Trimming removed 6 bases at V and 4 bases at J, with 19 bases between. Germline CDR1 and CDR2: SNHLY and FYNNEI. The CDR3 runs 16 residues. The CDR3, as DNA: TGTGCCAGCAGCGCCCCTGGGGGTCTCCAAAATCAGCCCCAGCATTTT. This sequence encodes CASSAPGGLQNQPQHF.

This clonotype has ten or more counts. The rearrangement joins TRBV7-3 to TRBJ1-1; D may be TRBD1 (5 bases). From germline, CDR1 is SGHTA and CDR2 FQGTGA. V dropped 4 bases and J dropped 1 base, with 7 bases sitting between them. This CDR3 region has 13 residues. The CDR3 DNA follows: TGTGCCAGCAGCTCCGACAGGAACACTGAAGCTTTCTTT. It translates to CASSSDRNTEAFF. Using reference TRBV7-3 and TRBJ1-1 for the parts outside the CDR3, the full variable domain is GAGVSQTPSNKVTEKGKYVELRCDPISGHTALYWYRQSLGQGPEFLIYFQGTGAADDSGLPNDRFFAVRPEGSVSTLKIQRTERGDSAVYLCASSSDRNTEAFFGQGTRLTVV.

This clonotype was picked up a small number of times. This chain joins TRBV19 and TRBJ1-5; D is possibly TRBD1 (5 bases). The V and J ends lost 8 bases and 4 bases respectively, with 15 bases between them. This CDR3 has 14 amino acids. Germline CDR1 LNHDA, CDR2 SQIVND (reference sequence). CDR3 amino acids: CASRSGHTNQPQHF. The DNA for the CDR3 is TGTGCCAGTCGTAGTGGACATACAAATCAGCCCCAGCATTTT.

This chain connects TRBV19 to TRBJ2-2; 9 bases are shared with TRBD1. Germline V gene sequence: CDR1 LNHDA, CDR2 SQIVND (reference sequence). The J segment lost 1 base and the V segment lost 9 bases, leaving 3 bases of the junction unmatched. CDR3 length: 14 residues. CDR3 nucleotides: TGTGCCAGCAAGGACAGGGGGAACACCGGGGAGCTGTTTTTT. It codes for CASKDRGNTGELFF.